The 6 T cell receptor beta chains in this list originate from one sample, sequenced in a study of blood T cells in healthy people across ages. Combining a sample-barcoded 5' primer with a J-beta primer mix, a second PCR ran for about 6 to 12 cycles. TCRdb ran MiXCR on the 5' RACE reads and lists one entry per CDR3 protein. Seen here are roughly 830,000 distinct CDR3 sequences, around 68% observed once, and the top ten hold approximately 30%. Material for sequencing was blood. The receptors were sampled from a man aged 25-40 years in good health.

This chain uses TRBV4-1 with TRBJ1-4; D unclear. V gave up 4 bases and J gave up 6 bases, with 9 bases separating them. The CDR3 runs to 13 residues. Germline CDR1 reads MGHRA; CDR2 reads YSYEKL. CDR3 residues: CASSPRRDEKLFF. CDR3 sequence (DNA): TGCGCCAGCAGCCCCCGACGGGATGAAAAACTGTTTTTT.

This clonotype came up many times. The rearrangement links TRBV12-3 or TRBV12-4 to TRBJ2-3, with D tentatively TRBD1 (6 bases). Trimming took 3 bases from V and 5 from J, leaving 15 bases between them. The CDR3 has 15 amino acids. The CDR3 here is CASSFGRGRGDTQYF. The CDR3 DNA is TGTGCCAGCAGTTTCGGCAGGGGCCGTGGAGATACGCAGTATTTT.

V usage is TRBV9 and J usage is TRBJ2-1; 7 nucleotides match TRBD1. Germline CDR1 is SGDLS and CDR2 is YYNGEE. The CDR3 has 14 amino acids. V lost 0 bases and J lost 8; bases outside the gene matches: 5. The CDR3 coding sequence is TGTGCCAGCAGCGTAGCCGTGCAGGGGGATGAGCAGTTCTTC. This gives the protein CASSVAVQGDEQFF.

The chain combines TRBV13 with TRBJ1-5; D not resolved. V lost 8 bases, J lost 5 bases, and 10 bases lay in between. The CDR3 loop spans 12 amino acids. Per germline, CDR1 PRHDT and CDR2 FYEKMQ (reference sequence). The CDR3 sequence: CASGIRDQPQHF. The CDR3 DNA follows: TGTGCCAGCGGGATCAGAGATCAGCCCCAGCATTTT.

About this clonotype itself: A read error is possible here, since a much larger clone lies one base away. The V gene is TRBV28, the J gene TRBJ2-1, with a weak D call TRBD2 (7 bases). The CDR3 has 16 amino acids. Germline CDR1 and CDR2: MDHEN and SYDVKM. V lost 5 bases, J lost 0 bases, and 14 bases lay in between. Here the CDR3 reads CASSGGGLSSYNEQFF. CDR3 in DNA: TGTGCCAGCAGTGGGGGGGGGCTGAGCTCCTACAATGAGCAGTTCTTC.

This sequence joins TRBV6-5 and TRBJ1-6, with D possibly TRBD1 on 5 matching bases. Per germline, CDR1 MNHEY and CDR2 SVGAGI. Trimming stripped 4 bases from V and 4 bases from J, with 17 bases between. The CDR3 loop spans 17 amino acids. The CDR3, as DNA: TGTGCCAGCAGTTTGGGACTGGCGGGTGGATATAATTCACCCCTCCACTTT. It translates to CASSLGLAGGYNSPLHF.